These T cell receptor beta chains were read from a single sample in a study of long-term antiretroviral therapy in people with HIV. Repertoires were generated with immunoSEQ multiplex PCR, while TCRdb's copy carries only in-frame clones and drops some. The sample shows 20,000 to 25,000 clones, around 80% of them seen only once. The sample was unsorted PBMCs, taken 1.2 years after starting antiretroviral therapy. The receptors derive from a woman between 35 and 50 years old with HIV. CDR3s include the opening cysteine and the closing phenylalanine or tryptophan. Fields, in order: D gene, J gene, clone size, V gene, CDR3 protein, CDR3 DNA. The D gene is left open where the match is weak. Size tells how often a clone was seen (once, few, many) or the class of an expanded clone, and some rows leave it out.

d_gene: NA; j_gene: TRBJ1-1; abundance: NA; v_gene: TRBV6-5; CDR3aa: CASSYSEAAEAFF; CDR3nt: TGTGCCAGCAGTTACTCGGAAGCGGCTGAAGCTTTCTTT
d_gene: NA; j_gene: TRBJ1-6; abundance: NA; v_gene: TRBV27; CDR3aa: CASGRSGGYNSPLHF; CDR3nt: TGTGCCAGCGGGAGATCGGGAGGGTATAATTCACCCCTCCACTTT
d_gene: TRBD2; j_gene: TRBJ2-5; abundance: NA; v_gene: TRBV5-4; CDR3aa: CASSWTSGQETQYF; CDR3nt: TGTGCCAGCAGCTGGACTAGCGGCCAAGAGACCCAGTACTTC
d_gene: NA; j_gene: TRBJ2-2; abundance: NA; v_gene: TRBV9; CDR3aa: CASSVVTGATGELFF; CDR3nt: TGTGCCAGCAGCGTAGTGACGGGAGCCACCGGGGAGCTGTTTTTT
d_gene: NA; j_gene: TRBJ1-3; abundance: NA; v_gene: TRBV29-1; CDR3aa: CSVEERNTIYF; CDR3nt: TGCAGCGTTGAGGAGAGAAACACCATATATTTT
d_gene: NA; j_gene: TRBJ2-6; abundance: NA; v_gene: TRBV27; CDR3aa: CASSFWVGVAGANVLTF; CDR3nt: TGTGCCAGCAGTTTTTGGGTTGGGGTTGCTGGGGCCAACGTCCTGACTTTC
d_gene: TRBD1; j_gene: TRBJ1-3; abundance: NA; v_gene: TRBV14; CDR3aa: CASSRDRAGSGNTIYF; CDR3nt: TGTGCCAGCAGCCGGGACAGGGCAGGCTCTGGAAACACCATATATTTT
d_gene: TRBD1; j_gene: TRBJ2-3; abundance: once; v_gene: TRBV29-1; CDR3aa: CSVDRDPFTDTQYF; CDR3nt: TGCAGCGTCGACAGGGACCCATTCACAGATACGCAGTATTTT
d_gene: NA; j_gene: TRBJ1-1; abundance: NA; v_gene: TRBV2; CDR3aa: CASIFQGENTEAFF; CDR3nt: TGTGCCAGCATTTTTCAGGGAGAAAATACTGAAGCTTTCTTT
d_gene: NA; j_gene: TRBJ1-1; abundance: NA; v_gene: TRBV5-5; CDR3aa: CASSSLGDTEAFF; CDR3nt: TGTGCCAGCAGCTCCCTTGGGGACACTGAAGCTTTCTTT
d_gene: NA; j_gene: TRBJ2-1; abundance: NA; v_gene: TRBV2; CDR3aa: CASSPPALLSNEQFF; CDR3nt: TGTGCCAGCAGCCCCCCAGCTCTGCTAAGTAATGAGCAGTTCTTC
d_gene: TRBD1; j_gene: TRBJ2-5; abundance: NA; v_gene: TRBV19; CDR3aa: CASSPTGAPETQYF; CDR3nt: TGTGCCAGTTCCCCAACAGGGGCCCCGGAGACCCAGTACTTC
d_gene: TRBD2; j_gene: TRBJ2-1; abundance: NA; v_gene: TRBV14; CDR3aa: CASSQRDSGSRNEQFF; CDR3nt: TGTGCCAGCAGCCAACGGGATAGCGGGAGTCGCAATGAGCAGTTCTTC
d_gene: NA; j_gene: TRBJ2-5; abundance: once; v_gene: TRBV7-9; CDR3aa: CASSFPADLQETQYF; CDR3nt: TGTGCCAGCAGCTTCCCGGCCGACCTACAAGAGACCCAGTACTTC
d_gene: TRBD1; j_gene: TRBJ1-2; abundance: NA; v_gene: TRBV19; CDR3aa: CASSSQTGNYGYTF; CDR3nt: TGTGCCAGTAGTTCCCAGACAGGGAACTATGGCTACACCTTC
d_gene: TRBD2; j_gene: TRBJ2-7; abundance: NA; v_gene: TRBV4-2; CDR3aa: CASSTEPGLAAEQYF; CDR3nt: TGTGCCAGCAGCACGGAACCGGGACTAGCAGCCGAGCAGTACTTC
d_gene: TRBD2; j_gene: TRBJ2-1; abundance: NA; v_gene: TRBV10-3; CDR3aa: CAISTSGIRNNEQFF; CDR3nt: TGTGCCATCAGCACTAGCGGGATTAGGAACAATGAGCAGTTCTTC
d_gene: NA; j_gene: TRBJ1-1; abundance: NA; v_gene: TRBV6-6; CDR3aa: CASSYPQGEAFF; CDR3nt: TGTGCCAGCAGTTACCCTCAGGGGGAAGCTTTCTTT
d_gene: NA; j_gene: TRBJ2-7; abundance: few; v_gene: TRBV11-3; CDR3aa: CASSPHRVNEQYF; CDR3nt: TGTGCCAGCAGCCCACACAGGGTAAACGAGCAGTACTTC
d_gene: TRBD2; j_gene: TRBJ2-7; abundance: NA; v_gene: TRBV5-1; CDR3aa: CASSPEWTSGTNEQYF; CDR3nt: TGCGCCAGCAGCCCGGAGTGGACTAGCGGGACTAACGAGCAGTACTTC
d_gene: NA; j_gene: TRBJ2-7; abundance: NA; v_gene: TRBV4-2; CDR3aa: CASSQWESYEQYF; CDR3nt: TGTGCCAGCAGCCAGTGGGAATCCTACGAGCAGTACTTC
d_gene: TRBD2; j_gene: TRBJ2-1; abundance: NA; v_gene: TRBV5-1; CDR3aa: CASSALAGGAYNEQFF; CDR3nt: TGCGCCAGCAGCGCCTTAGCGGGAGGTGCCTACAATGAGCAGTTCTTC
d_gene: NA; j_gene: TRBJ1-4; abundance: NA; v_gene: TRBV6-1; CDR3aa: CASRATGTAFEKLFF; CDR3nt: TGTGCCAGCAGGGCTACCGGGACGGCCTTTGAAAAACTGTTTTTT
d_gene: TRBD2; j_gene: TRBJ2-2; abundance: NA; v_gene: TRBV11-1; CDR3aa: CASSSTSGSPNGGELFF; CDR3nt: TGTGCCAGCAGTTCGACTAGCGGGAGCCCGAATGGCGGGGAGCTGTTTTTT
d_gene: NA; j_gene: TRBJ2-5; abundance: NA; v_gene: TRBV5-4; CDR3aa: CASSGRNTIQETQYF; CDR3nt: TGTGCCAGCAGCGGCAGAAATACTATCCAAGAGACCCAGTACTTC
d_gene: TRBD1; j_gene: TRBJ1-6; abundance: once; v_gene: TRBV18; CDR3aa: CASSASGTDNNSPLHF; CDR3nt: TGTGCCAGCTCAGCCTCCGGGACAGATAATAATTCACCCCTCCACTTT
d_gene: TRBD1; j_gene: TRBJ2-7; abundance: few; v_gene: TRBV27; CDR3aa: CASSLDRDPLEQYF; CDR3nt: TGTGCCAGCAGTTTGGACAGGGACCCTCTCGAGCAGTACTTC
d_gene: NA; j_gene: TRBJ2-1; abundance: NA; v_gene: TRBV27; CDR3aa: CASTIDPTYNEQFF; CDR3nt: TGTGCCAGCACCATCGATCCCACCTACAATGAGCAGTTCTTC
d_gene: NA; j_gene: TRBJ1-6; abundance: NA; v_gene: TRBV4-3; CDR3aa: CASSPRLGLGDNSPLHF; CDR3nt: TGCGCCAGCAGCCCCCGTTTGGGTTTAGGGGATAATTCACCCCTCCACTTT
d_gene: NA; j_gene: TRBJ2-1; abundance: NA; v_gene: TRBV5-1; CDR3aa: CASSLEALSEQFF; CDR3nt: TGCGCCAGCAGCTTGGAGGCCCTTAGCGAGCAGTTCTTC
d_gene: NA; j_gene: TRBJ1-1; abundance: NA; v_gene: TRBV14; CDR3aa: CASSQTKALATEAFF; CDR3nt: TGTGCCAGCAGCCAGACGAAGGCGCTGGCCACTGAAGCTTTCTTT
d_gene: TRBD2; j_gene: TRBJ2-7; abundance: NA; v_gene: TRBV4-2; CDR3aa: CASSWGGSTYEQYF; CDR3nt: TGTGCCAGCAGCTGGGGGGGGAGCACCTACGAGCAGTACTTC
d_gene: NA; j_gene: TRBJ2-1; abundance: NA; v_gene: TRBV4-1; CDR3aa: CASSKNGAPSSYNEQFF; CDR3nt: TGCGCCAGCTCAAAGAACGGGGCGCCCAGCTCCTACAATGAGCAGTTCTTC
d_gene: NA; j_gene: TRBJ2-7; abundance: NA; v_gene: TRBV30; CDR3aa: CAWSVGVSYEQYF; CDR3nt: TGTGCCTGGAGTGTCGGTGTGAGCTACGAGCAGTACTTC
d_gene: NA; j_gene: TRBJ2-2; abundance: few; v_gene: TRBV5-6; CDR3aa: CASSRVYTGELFF; CDR3nt: TGTGCCAGCAGCCGAGTCTACACCGGGGAGCTGTTTTTT
d_gene: TRBD2; j_gene: TRBJ2-2; abundance: NA; v_gene: TRBV4-1; CDR3aa: CASSQVETSIFTGELFF; CDR3nt: TGCGCCAGCAGCCAAGTCGAGACTAGCATTTTCACCGGGGAGCTGTTTTTT
d_gene: NA; j_gene: TRBJ1-1; abundance: NA; v_gene: TRBV5-6; CDR3aa: CASSRVRNTEAFF; CDR3nt: TGTGCCAGCAGCCGCGTTCGGAACACTGAAGCTTTCTTT
d_gene: NA; j_gene: TRBJ1-1; abundance: NA; v_gene: TRBV10-3; CDR3aa: CAISGTHGGVNTEAFF; CDR3nt: TGTGCCATCAGTGGCACCCACGGGGGCGTAAACACTGAAGCTTTCTTT